This section outlines one T cell receptor (beta chain) sequence together with its context. Assignments of participants to cohorts depended upon their own reported clinical history. Trimming cost V 2 bases and J 0 bases; bases outside gene matches: 4. The CDR3 extends over 15 amino acids. Per the germline V gene, CDR1 is SGHRS and CDR2 is YFSETQ. This sample is part of a study of blood T cell repertoires in COVID-19. As for the study in general: T cells, B-cell-depleted T cells, or PBMCs provided the cDNA or gDNA that served as material.

How the authors handled the data: For nucleated cells, counts were estimated from reference gene primer amplification. Clones were sequenced by immunoSEQ multiplex PCR, and TCRdb holds only the in-frame ones, with some missing. The V and J calls and clone size come from that table; D and trimming were worked out from the DNA. The table records about 250,000 clones, roughly 89% of them present only once. The source of this sequence is a middle-aged man who had recovered from COVID-19. J is TRBJ1-1 and V is TRBV5-1; 7 nucleotides match TRBD1. Source material: PBMCs or T cells enriched from blood (not recorded which). CDR3 sequence (DNA): TGCGCCAGCAGCTTAATGACAGGGCTGAACACTGAAGCTTTCTTT. The encoded protein is CASSLMTGLNTEAFF. The whole variable domain, remainder taken from reference TRBV5-1 and TRBJ1-1, is KAGVTQTPRYLIKTRGQQVTLSCSPISGHRSVSWYQQTPGQGLQFLFEYFSETQRNKGNFPGRFSGRQFSNSRSEMNVSTLELGDSALYLCASSLMTGLNTEAFFGQGTRLTVV.